The TCR beta chain under discussion was sequenced for a study of shared clonotypes between healthy human individuals. Overall study results and limits: The sharing of 4.5% to 6.5% of naive CD4 clonotypes was seen across a few donors.

Terminally differentiated effector memory CD45RA+ cells were excluded from the naive CD8 cells, which were CD45RO-negative and positively selected for CCR7. This table comes from immunoSEQ multiplex PCR, and its TCRdb copy is limited to in-frame clones, with some not included. This sample has about 2,200,000 clones, with approximately 94% found just once. As regards this clone: Its antigen is as yet unknown.

Sequencing used naive CD8+ T cells from PBMCs. The source is a man aged 18 to 29 in good health. Some clones in this sample may be carry-over from other donors' samples.

Written as DNA, the CDR3 is TGTGCCAGCAGCCAACGACAGGGGGCGATGGCAGATACGCAGTATTTT. The encoded protein is CASSQRQGAMADTQYF. The chain has TRBV4-2 and TRBJ2-3; 10 bases align to TRBD1. Losses at the gene ends were 2 bases for V and 4 bases for J; bases not matched to a gene: 6. CDR1 LGHNA and CDR2 YNFKEQ come from the germline V gene. This CDR3 is 16 amino acids long.